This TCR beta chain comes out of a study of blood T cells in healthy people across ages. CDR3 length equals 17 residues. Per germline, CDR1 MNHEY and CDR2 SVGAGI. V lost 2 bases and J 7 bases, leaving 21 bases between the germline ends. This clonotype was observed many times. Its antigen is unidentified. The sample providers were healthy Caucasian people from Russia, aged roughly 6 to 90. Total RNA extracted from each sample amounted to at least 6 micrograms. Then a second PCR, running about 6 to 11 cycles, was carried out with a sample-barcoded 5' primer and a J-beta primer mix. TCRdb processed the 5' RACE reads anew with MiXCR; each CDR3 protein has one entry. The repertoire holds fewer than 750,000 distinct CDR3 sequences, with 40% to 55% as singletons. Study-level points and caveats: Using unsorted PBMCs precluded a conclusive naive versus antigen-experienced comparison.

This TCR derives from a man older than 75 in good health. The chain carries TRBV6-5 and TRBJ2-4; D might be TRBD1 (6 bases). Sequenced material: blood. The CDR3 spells CASSYRRIQGRGNIQYF. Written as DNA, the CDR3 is TGTGCCAGCAGTTACCGGAGGATACAGGGACGAGGCAACATTCAGTACTTC.